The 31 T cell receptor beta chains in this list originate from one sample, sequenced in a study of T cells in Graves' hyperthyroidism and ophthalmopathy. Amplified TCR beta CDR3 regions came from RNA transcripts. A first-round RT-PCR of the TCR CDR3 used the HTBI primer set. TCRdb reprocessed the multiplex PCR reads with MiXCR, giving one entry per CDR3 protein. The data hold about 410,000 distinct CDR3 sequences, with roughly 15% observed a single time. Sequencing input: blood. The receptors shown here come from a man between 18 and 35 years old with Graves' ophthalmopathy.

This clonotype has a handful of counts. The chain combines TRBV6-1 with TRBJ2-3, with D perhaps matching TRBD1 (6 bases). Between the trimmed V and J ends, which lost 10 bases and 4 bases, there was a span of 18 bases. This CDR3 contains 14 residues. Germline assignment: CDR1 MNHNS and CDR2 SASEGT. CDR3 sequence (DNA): TGTGCCACCCTGGGGGCCGTCAACGCAGATACGCAGTATTTT. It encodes CATLGAVNADTQYF.

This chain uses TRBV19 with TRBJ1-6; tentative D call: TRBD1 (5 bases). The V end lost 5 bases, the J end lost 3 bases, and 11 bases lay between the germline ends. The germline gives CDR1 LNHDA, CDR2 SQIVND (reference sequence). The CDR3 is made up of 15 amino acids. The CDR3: CASSAQGDYNSPLHF. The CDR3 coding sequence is TGTGCCAGTAGTGCGCAGGGTGACTATAATTCACCCCTCCACTTT.

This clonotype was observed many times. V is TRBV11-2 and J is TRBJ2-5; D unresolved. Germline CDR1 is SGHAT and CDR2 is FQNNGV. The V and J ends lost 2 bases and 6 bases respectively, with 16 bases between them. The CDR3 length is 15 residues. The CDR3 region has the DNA TGTGCCAGCAGCTTAAGTTCGAGTGGGTTGCAGACCCAGTACTTC. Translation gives CASSLSSSGLQTQYF.

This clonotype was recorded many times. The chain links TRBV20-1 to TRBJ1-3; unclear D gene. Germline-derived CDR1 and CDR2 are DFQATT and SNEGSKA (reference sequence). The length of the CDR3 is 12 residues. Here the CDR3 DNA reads TGCGCTGGTGCTTCCTCTGGAAACACCATATATTTT. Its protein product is CAGASSGNTIYF.

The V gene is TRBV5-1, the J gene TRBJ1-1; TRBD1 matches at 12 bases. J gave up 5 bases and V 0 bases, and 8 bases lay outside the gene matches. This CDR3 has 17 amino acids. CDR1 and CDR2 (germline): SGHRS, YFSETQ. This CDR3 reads CASSLVGTGGARTEAFF. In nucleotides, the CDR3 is TGCGCCAGCAGCTTGGTCGGGACAGGGGGCGCACGGACTGAAGCTTTCTTT.

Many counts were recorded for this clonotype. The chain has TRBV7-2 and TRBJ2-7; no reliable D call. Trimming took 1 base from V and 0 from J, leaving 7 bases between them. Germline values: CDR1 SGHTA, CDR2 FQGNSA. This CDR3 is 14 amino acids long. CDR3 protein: CASSLGRFSYEQYF. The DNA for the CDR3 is TGTGCCAGCAGCTTAGGACGATTCTCCTACGAGCAGTACTTC.

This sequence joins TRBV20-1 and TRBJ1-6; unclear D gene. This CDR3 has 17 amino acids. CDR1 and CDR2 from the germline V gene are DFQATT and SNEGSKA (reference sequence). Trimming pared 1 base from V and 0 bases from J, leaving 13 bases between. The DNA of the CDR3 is TGCAGTGCTAGAGCATACAGAGCCAGCTCCTATAATTCACCCCTCCACTTT. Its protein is CSARAYRASSYNSPLHF.

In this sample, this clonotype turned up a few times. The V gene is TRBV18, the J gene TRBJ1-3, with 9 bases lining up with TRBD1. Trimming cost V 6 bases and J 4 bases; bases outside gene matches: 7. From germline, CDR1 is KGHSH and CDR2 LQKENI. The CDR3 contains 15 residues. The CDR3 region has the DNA TGTGCCAGCTCGGCACAGGGGGCGCAAGGAAACACCATATATTTT. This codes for CASSAQGAQGNTIYF.

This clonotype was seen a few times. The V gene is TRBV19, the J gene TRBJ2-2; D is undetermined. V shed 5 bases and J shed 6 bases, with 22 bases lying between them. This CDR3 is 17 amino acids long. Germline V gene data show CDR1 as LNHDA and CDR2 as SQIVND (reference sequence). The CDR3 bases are TGTGCCAGTAGTCCCAGGACCCCCAGGTGGTACGCCGGGGAGCTGTTTTTT. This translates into CASSPRTPRWYAGELFF.

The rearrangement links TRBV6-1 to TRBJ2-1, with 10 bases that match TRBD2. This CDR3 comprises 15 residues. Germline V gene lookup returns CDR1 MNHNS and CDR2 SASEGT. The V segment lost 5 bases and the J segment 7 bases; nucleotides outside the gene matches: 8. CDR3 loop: CASSSGGGTTNEQFF. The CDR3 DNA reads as TGTGCCAGCAGTAGCGGGGGGGGAACGACGAATGAGCAGTTCTTC.

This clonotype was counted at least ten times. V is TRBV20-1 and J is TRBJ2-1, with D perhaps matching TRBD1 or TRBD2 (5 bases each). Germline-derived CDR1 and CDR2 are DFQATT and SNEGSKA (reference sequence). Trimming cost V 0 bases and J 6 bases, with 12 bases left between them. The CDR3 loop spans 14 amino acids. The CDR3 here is CSAREPGPLNEQFF. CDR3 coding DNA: TGCAGTGCTAGAGAGCCGGGACCCCTCAATGAGCAGTTCTTC.

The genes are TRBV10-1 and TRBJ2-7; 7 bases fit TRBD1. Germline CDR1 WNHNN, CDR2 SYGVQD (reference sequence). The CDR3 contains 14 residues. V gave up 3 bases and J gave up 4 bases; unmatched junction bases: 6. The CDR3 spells CASSEGTAIYEQYF. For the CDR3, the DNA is TGCGCCAGCAGTGAAGGGACAGCAATTTACGAGCAGTACTTC.

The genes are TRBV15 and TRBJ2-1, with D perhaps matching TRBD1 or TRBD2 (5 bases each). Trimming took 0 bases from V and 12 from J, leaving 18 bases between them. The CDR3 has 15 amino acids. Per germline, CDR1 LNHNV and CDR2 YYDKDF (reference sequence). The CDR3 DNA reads TGTGCCACCAGCAGAGATTTGGGACCTATCGATTGGCAGTTCTTC. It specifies CATSRDLGPIDWQFF.

This CDR3 reads CASSSPSGGTEAFF. CDR3 bases: TGTGCCAGCAGTTCCCCTTCAGGGGGGACTGAAGCTTTCTTT. V usage is TRBV6-5 and J usage is TRBJ1-1; 7 nucleotides align to TRBD1. The CDR3 consists of 14 residues. Per germline, CDR1 MNHEY and CDR2 SVGAGI. J was trimmed by 5 bases and V by 4 bases; bases with no gene match: 7.

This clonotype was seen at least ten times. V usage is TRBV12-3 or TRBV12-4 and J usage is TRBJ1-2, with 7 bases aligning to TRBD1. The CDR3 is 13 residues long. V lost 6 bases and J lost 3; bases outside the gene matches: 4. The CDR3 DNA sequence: TGTGCCAGCAGGTTCGGACAGGACTATGGCTACACCTTC. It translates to CASRFGQDYGYTF.

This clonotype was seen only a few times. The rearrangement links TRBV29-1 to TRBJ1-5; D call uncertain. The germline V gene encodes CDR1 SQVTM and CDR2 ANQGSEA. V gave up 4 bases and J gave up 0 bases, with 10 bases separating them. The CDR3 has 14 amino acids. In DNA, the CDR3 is TGCAGCGTTGGAGAAATTTATAGCAATCAGCCCCAGCATTTT. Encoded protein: CSVGEIYSNQPQHF.

In nucleotides, the CDR3 is TGTGCCAGCAGCCAAGATCTTAAGGGGGGCGGAGAAGAGACCCAGTACTTC. Its protein is CASSQDLKGGGEETQYF. The chain has TRBV4-2 and TRBJ2-5; D may match TRBD1 or TRBD2 (6 bases each). Germline assignment: CDR1 LGHNA and CDR2 YNFKEQ. The CDR3 totals 17 residues. Between the trimmed V and J ends, which lost 0 bases and 3 bases, there was a span of 17 bases.

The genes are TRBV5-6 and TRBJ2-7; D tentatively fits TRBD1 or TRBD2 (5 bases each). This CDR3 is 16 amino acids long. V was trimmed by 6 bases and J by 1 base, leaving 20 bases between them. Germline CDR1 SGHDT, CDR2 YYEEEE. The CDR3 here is CASIPSPGPYSYEQYF. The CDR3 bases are TGTGCCAGCATCCCGTCCCCGGGGCCATATTCCTACGAGCAGTACTTC. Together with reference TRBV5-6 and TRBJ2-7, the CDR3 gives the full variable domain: DAGVTQSPTHLIKTRGQQVTLRCSPKSGHDTVSWYQQALGQGPQFIFQYYEEEERQRGNFPDRFSGHQFPNYSSELNVNALLLGDSALYLCASIPSPGPYSYEQYFGPGTRLTVT.

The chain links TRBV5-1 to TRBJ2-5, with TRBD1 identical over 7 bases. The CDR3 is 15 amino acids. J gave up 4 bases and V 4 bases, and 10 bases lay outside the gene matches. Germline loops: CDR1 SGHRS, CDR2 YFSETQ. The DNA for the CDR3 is TGCGCCAGCAGCGAAGTTGACAGGGCTGGAGAGACCCAGTACTTC. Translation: CASSEVDRAGETQYF.

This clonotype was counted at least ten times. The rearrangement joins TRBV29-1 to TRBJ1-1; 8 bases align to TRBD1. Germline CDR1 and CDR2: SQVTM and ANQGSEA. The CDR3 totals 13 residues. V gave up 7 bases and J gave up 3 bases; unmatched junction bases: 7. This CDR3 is CSAQGAFDTEAFF. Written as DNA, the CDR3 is TGCAGCGCGCAGGGGGCTTTCGACACTGAAGCTTTCTTT.

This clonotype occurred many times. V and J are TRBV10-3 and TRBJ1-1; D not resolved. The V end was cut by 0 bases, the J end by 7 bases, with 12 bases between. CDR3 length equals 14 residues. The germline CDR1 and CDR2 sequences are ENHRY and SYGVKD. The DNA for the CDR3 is TGTGCCATCAGTGAGTCAATAGCCGAAGATGAAGCTTTCTTT. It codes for CAISESIAEDEAFF.

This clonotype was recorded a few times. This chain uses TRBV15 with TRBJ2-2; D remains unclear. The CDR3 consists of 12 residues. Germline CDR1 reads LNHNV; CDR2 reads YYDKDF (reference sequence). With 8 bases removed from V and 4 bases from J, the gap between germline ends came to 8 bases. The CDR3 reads CATGRVTGELFF. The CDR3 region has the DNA TGTGCCACCGGCCGGGTCACCGGGGAGCTGTTTTTT.

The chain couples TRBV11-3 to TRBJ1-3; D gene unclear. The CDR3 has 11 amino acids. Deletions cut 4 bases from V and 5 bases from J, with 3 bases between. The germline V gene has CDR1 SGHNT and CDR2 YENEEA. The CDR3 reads CASSSRNTIYF. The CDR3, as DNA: TGTGCCAGCAGCTCCCGAAACACCATATATTTT.

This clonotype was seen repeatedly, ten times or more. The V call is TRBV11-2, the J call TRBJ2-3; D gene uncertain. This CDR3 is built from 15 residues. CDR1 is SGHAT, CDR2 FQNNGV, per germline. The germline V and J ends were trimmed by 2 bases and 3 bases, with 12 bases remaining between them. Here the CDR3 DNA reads TGTGCCAGCAGCTTAAGTAGGTCCGGGACAGATACGCAGTATTTT. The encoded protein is CASSLSRSGTDTQYF.

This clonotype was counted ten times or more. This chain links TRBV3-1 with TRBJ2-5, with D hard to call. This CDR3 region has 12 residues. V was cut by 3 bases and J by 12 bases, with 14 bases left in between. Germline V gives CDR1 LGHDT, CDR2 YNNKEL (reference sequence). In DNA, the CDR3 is TGTGCCAGCAGCCACCCAGACCAGATAAAGTACTTC. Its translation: CASSHPDQIKYF.

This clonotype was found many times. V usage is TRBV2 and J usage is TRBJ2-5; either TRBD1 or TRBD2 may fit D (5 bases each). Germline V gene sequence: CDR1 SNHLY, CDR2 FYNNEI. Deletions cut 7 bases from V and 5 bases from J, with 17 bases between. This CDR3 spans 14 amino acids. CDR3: CASNPVGVGETQYF. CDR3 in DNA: TGTGCCAGCAACCCCGTGGGGGTAGGGGAGACCCAGTACTTC.

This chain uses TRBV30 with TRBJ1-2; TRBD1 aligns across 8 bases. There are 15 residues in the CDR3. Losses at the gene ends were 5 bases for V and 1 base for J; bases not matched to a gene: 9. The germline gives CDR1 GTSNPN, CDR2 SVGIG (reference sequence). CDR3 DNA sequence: TGTGCCTGGCAATCCGGGGACAGGAGTAACTATGGCTACACCTTC. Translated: CAWQSGDRSNYGYTF.

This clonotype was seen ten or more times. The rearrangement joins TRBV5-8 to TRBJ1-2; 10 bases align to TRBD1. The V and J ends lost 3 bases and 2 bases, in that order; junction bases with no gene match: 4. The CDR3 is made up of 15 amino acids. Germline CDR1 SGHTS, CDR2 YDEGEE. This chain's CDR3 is CASSWRGQGNYGYTF. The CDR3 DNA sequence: TGTGCCAGCAGCTGGAGGGGACAGGGGAACTATGGCTACACCTTC. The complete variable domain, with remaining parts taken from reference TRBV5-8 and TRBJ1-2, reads EAGVTQSPTHLIKTRGQQATLRCSPISGHTSVYWYQQALGLGLQFLLWYDEGEERNRGNFPPRFSGRQFPNYSSELNVNALELEDSALYLCASSWRGQGNYGYTFGSGTRLTVV.

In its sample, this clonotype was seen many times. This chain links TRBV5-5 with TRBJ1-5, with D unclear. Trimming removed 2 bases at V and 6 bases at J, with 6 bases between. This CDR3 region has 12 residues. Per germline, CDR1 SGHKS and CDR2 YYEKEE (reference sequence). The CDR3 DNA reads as TGTGCCAGCAGCTTAATTAGTCAGCCCCAGCATTTT. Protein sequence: CASSLISQPQHF.

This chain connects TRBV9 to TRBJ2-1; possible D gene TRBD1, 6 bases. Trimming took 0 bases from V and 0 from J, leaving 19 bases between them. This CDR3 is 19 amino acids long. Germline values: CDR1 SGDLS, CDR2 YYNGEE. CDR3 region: CASSVEGTGRLVSYNEQFF. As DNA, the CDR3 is TGTGCCAGCAGCGTAGAGGGAACAGGGCGCCTCGTCTCCTACAATGAGCAGTTCTTC.

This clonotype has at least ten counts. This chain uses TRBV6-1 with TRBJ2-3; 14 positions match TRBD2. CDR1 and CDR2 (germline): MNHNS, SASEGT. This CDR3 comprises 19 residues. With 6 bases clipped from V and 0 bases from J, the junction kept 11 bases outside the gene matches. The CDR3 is CASSPPPGLAGESTDTQYF. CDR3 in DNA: TGTGCCAGCAGCCCTCCTCCGGGACTAGCGGGGGAGAGCACAGATACGCAGTATTTT.